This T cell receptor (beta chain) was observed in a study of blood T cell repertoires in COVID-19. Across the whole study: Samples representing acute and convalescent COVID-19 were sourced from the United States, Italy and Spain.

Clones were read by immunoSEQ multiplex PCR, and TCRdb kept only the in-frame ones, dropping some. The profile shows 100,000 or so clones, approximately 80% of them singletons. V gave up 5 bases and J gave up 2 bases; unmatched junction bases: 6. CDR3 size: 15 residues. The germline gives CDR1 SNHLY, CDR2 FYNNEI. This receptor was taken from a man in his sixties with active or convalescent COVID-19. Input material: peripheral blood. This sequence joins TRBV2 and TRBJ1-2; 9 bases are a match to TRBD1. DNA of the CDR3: TGTGCCAGCAGTTGGATAGGGACAGGGAACTATGGCTACACCTTC. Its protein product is CASSWIGTGNYGYTF.